This T cell receptor beta chain was observed in a study of blood T cell repertoires in COVID-19. Study in general: The study drew acute and convalescent COVID-19 samples from the United States, Italy and Spain. From T cells, B-cell-depleted T cells, or PBMCs came the material, which was cDNA or gDNA.

V gave up 3 bases and J gave up 8 bases; unmatched junction bases: 11. Germline V lookup: CDR1 LNHNV, CDR2 YYDKDF (reference sequence). CDR3 length equals 16 residues. Followed longitudinally, the Seattle patients had been enrolled during active infection. TCRdb's table, derived via immunoSEQ multiplex PCR, lists solely in-frame clones and lacks some. The sample records 200,000 to 300,000 clones, around nine tenths being singletons. Sequencing was performed on peripheral blood. This sequence was found in a woman aged 60-75 years with COVID-19, enrolled during active disease. The chain is built from TRBV15 and TRBJ1-4; 8 bases are shared with TRBD1. The CDR3 loop reads CATSRDRQGMGEKLFF. The CDR3 nucleotides read TGTGCCACCAGCAGGGACCGACAGGGGATGGGAGAAAAACTGTTTTTT.